The 27 T cell receptor beta chains given below trace back to one sample, sequenced in a study of shared T cell receptors in the human thymus. Here immunoSEQ multiplex PCR was the method, and the copy in TCRdb shows in-frame clones only, minus some. The sample yields about 610,000 clones, around nine tenths seen once. The same data also contributed to another study, on human thymus T cells.

Sequencing was performed on thymocytes. These receptors all stem from a boy in the first two years of life with a congenital heart defect.

This sequence joins TRBV6-4 and TRBJ2-7; no reliable D call. The V and J ends lost 6 bases and 6 bases respectively, with 9 bases between them. This CDR3 comprises 11 residues. Per the germline V gene, CDR1 is MRHNA and CDR2 is SNTAGT. The CDR3 is CASRRRGEQYF. CDR3 nucleotides: TGTGCCAGCAGGCGGCGTGGCGAGCAGTACTTC.

This chain uses TRBV14 with TRBJ2-1; D gene ambiguous. This CDR3 contains 13 residues. Looked up from germline, CDR1 is SGHDN and CDR2 is FVKESK. The V and J ends lost 8 bases and 9 bases respectively, with 17 bases between them. The CDR3 nucleotides are TGTGCCAGCTCGAAGACGCCGAGGCGTGAGCAGTTCTTC. It is translated as CASSKTPRREQFF. Variable domain in full (rest from reference TRBV14 and TRBJ2-1): EAGVTQFPSHSVIEKGQTVTLRCDPISGHDNLYWYRRVMGKEIKFLLHFVKESKQDESGMPNNRFLAERTGGTYSTLKVQPAELEDSGVYFCASSKTPRREQFFGPGTRLTVL.

The chain has TRBV6-1 and TRBJ1-1; D may be TRBD1 (6 bases). CDR1 and CDR2 (germline): MNHNS, SASEGT. CDR3 length equals 16 residues. The ends were cut back, 2 bases at V and 0 bases at J, with 13 bases in the middle. For the CDR3, the DNA is TGTGCCAGCAGTGAACGGGGGGGGGACATGAACACTGAAGCTTTCTTT. Protein: CASSERGGDMNTEAFF.

The chain couples TRBV28 to TRBJ2-7, with TRBD1 matching over 10 bases. Germline loops: CDR1 MDHEN, CDR2 SYDVKM. The CDR3 covers 18 residues. With V trimmed by 4 bases and J by 2 bases, 14 bases remained unmatched. CDR3 sequence (DNA): TGTGCCAGCAGTTGCCTCCGACAGGGGGCCACGACCCCCTACGAGCAGTACTTC. Residues: CASSCLRQGATTPYEQYF.

The CDR3 DNA follows: TGTGCCAGCAGCGTAGACGGGGGAGGCCACAATGAGCAGTTCTTC. Residues: CASSVDGGGHNEQFF. V gene TRBV9 combines with J gene TRBJ2-1; TRBD2 is a possible D gene (6 bases). Germline V gene data show CDR1 as SGDLS and CDR2 as YYNGEE. The CDR3 length is 15 residues. The V and J ends lost 0 bases and 5 bases respectively, with 12 bases between them.

The chain carries TRBV5-4 and TRBJ1-1; a possible D gene is TRBD1 (5 bases). Trimming left V 5 bases short and J 5 bases short, with 13 bases between. Germline V gene data show CDR1 as SGHNT and CDR2 as YYREEE (reference sequence). The CDR3 runs 13 residues. CDR3 loop: CASRGTLGTEAFF. CDR3 nucleotides: TGTGCCAGCAGGGGGACTCTGGGGACTGAAGCTTTCTTT.

In this sample, this clone turned up once. V gene TRBV15 combines with J gene TRBJ2-7, with 8 bases matching TRBD2. Unmatched junction bases numbered 6, after V lost 6 bases and J lost 2 bases. Germline values: CDR1 LNHNV, CDR2 YYDKDF (reference sequence). The CDR3 has 14 residues. CDR3 DNA sequence: TGTGCCACCAGACCCCTAGCGGGCCCCTACGAGCAGTACTTC. Protein product: CATRPLAGPYEQYF.

This chain joins TRBV7-6 and TRBJ2-1; D unclear. V dropped 1 base and J dropped 10 bases, with 11 bases sitting between them. CDR1 is SGHVS and CDR2 is FNYEAQ in the germline V gene. This CDR3 comprises 13 residues. CDR3 DNA sequence: TGTGCCAGCAGCTTAGTTGCCAGTTCCGAGCAGTTCTTC. Its translation is CASSLVASSEQFF.

The CDR3 bases are TGCAGCGTTCCCCCAGGGGCTAGCGGGTCCTACGAGCAGTACTTC. Encoded protein: CSVPPGASGSYEQYF. J is TRBJ2-5 and V is TRBV29-1, with 8 bases that match TRBD2. The end of the DNA aligns better with TRBJ2-7, so the J call may be wrong. The germline V gene encodes CDR1 SQVTM and CDR2 ANQGSEA. The length of the CDR3 is 15 residues.

This chain uses TRBV7-2 with TRBJ1-1, with D maybe TRBD1 (5 bases). This CDR3 is built from 15 residues. Germline CDR1 SGHTA, CDR2 FQGNSA. The V and J ends lost 5 bases and 0 bases respectively, with 13 bases between them. This chain's CDR3 is CASSPQGGMNTEAFF. DNA of the CDR3: TGTGCCAGCAGCCCTCAGGGCGGCATGAACACTGAAGCTTTCTTT.

The gene calls are TRBV12-5 and TRBJ2-7, with 11 bases aligning to TRBD2. The CDR3 has 15 amino acids. Germline CDR1 is LGHNT and CDR2 is FRNRAP. The J segment lost 6 bases and the V segment lost 1 base, leaving 5 bases of the junction unmatched. For the CDR3, the DNA is TGTGCTAGTGGTTTGGGGGGACTAGCGGAGGTCGAGCAGTACTTC. This sequence encodes CASGLGGLAEVEQYF.

The CDR3 region has the DNA TGTGCCAGCAGCTTTTTGGGGAGGGGCCCATCTTTCTCTGGAAACACCATATATTTT. It yields the protein CASSFLGRGPSFSGNTIYF. The rearrangement uses TRBV7-9 and TRBJ1-3; tentatively, D is TRBD1 (5 bases). The V end lost 3 bases, the J end lost 0 bases, and 21 bases lay between the germline ends. The CDR3 runs to 19 residues. CDR1 and CDR2 from the germline V gene are SEHNR and FQNEAQ (reference sequence).

This CDR3 reads CASSLGGNTEAFF. The CDR3 DNA follows: TGTGCCAGCAGCCTAGGGGGGAACACTGAAGCTTTCTTT. The chain recombines TRBV6-5 with TRBJ1-1; the D gene is possibly TRBD1 (6 bases). Trimming left V 6 bases short and J 1 base short, with 9 bases between. CDR3 length: 13 amino acids. CDR1 is MNHEY and CDR2 is SVGAGI in the germline V gene.

The V call is TRBV2, the J call TRBJ2-6; D remains ambiguous. Between the trimmed V and J ends, which lost 6 bases and 1 base, there was a span of 16 bases. Germline CDR1 and CDR2: SNHLY and FYNNEI. The CDR3 is 17 residues long. The CDR3 is CASSRTASESGANVLTF. In nucleotides, the CDR3 is TGTGCCAGCAGCCGCACGGCCAGCGAGTCTGGGGCCAACGTCCTGACTTTC. Full variable domain (remainder filled in from reference TRBV2 and TRBJ2-6): EPEVTQTPSHQVTQMGQEVILRCVPISNHLYFYWYRQILGQKVEFLVSFYNNEISEKSEIFDDQFSVERPDGSNFTLKIRSTKLEDSAMYFCASSRTASESGANVLTFGAGSRLTVL.

This clone occurred a few times. The germline gene is not matched at one end of the junction; a read error may be the cause. The chain recombines TRBV28 with TRBJ2-2; TRBD1 agrees at 9 bases. CDR3 length: 15 residues. Germline V gene data show CDR1 as MDHEN and CDR2 as SYDVKM. CDR3 sequence (DNA): TGTGCCAGCAGTTTGGACAGGGGAGGGACCGGGGAGCTGCTTTTT. Protein: CASSLDRGGTGELLF.

In this sample, this clone turned up once. The CDR3 region has the DNA TGTGCCAGCAGACTAGCGGGAGGGCCCCCAGAGACCCAGTACTTC. This translates into CASRLAGGPPETQYF. The chain employs TRBV2 and TRBJ2-5, with 13 bases matching TRBD2. CDR3 length equals 15 residues. Germline CDR1 reads SNHLY; CDR2 reads FYNNEI. Losses at the gene ends were 6 bases for V and 4 bases for J; bases not matched to a gene: 5.

The rearrangement uses TRBV14 and TRBJ2-1; 9 positions agree with TRBD2. J was trimmed by 8 bases and V by 4 bases; bases with no gene match: 15. The CDR3 is 17 amino acids. Germline assignment: CDR1 SGHDN and CDR2 FVKESK. CDR3 nucleotide sequence: TGTGCCAGCAGCCCCCGAACGGGGCTAGCGGGATCTTATGAGCAGTTCTTC. It is translated as CASSPRTGLAGSYEQFF.

This clone has a single count. This rearrangement joins TRBV5-6 to TRBJ2-7; weak D call: TRBD1 (5 bases). This CDR3 comprises 14 residues. Per germline, CDR1 SGHDT and CDR2 YYEEEE. Trimming removed 4 bases at V and 0 bases at J, with 11 bases between. The CDR3 sequence is CASSPDRGSYEQYF. The CDR3, as DNA: TGTGCCAGCAGCCCAGACAGAGGCTCCTACGAGCAGTACTTC.

Here the CDR3 DNA reads TGTGCCAGTAGCGCTAATGAAAAACTGTTTTTT. This codes for CASSANEKLFF. The chain couples TRBV19 to TRBJ1-4; D is uncertain. This CDR3 contains 11 residues. Trimming pared 6 bases from V and 3 bases from J, leaving 2 bases between. Germline V gene lookup returns CDR1 LNHDA and CDR2 SQIVND (reference sequence).

J is TRBJ2-7 and V is TRBV28; TRBD1 matches 7 bases. Per the germline V gene, CDR1 is MDHEN and CDR2 is SYDVKM. CDR3 length: 17 amino acids. V lost 5 bases and J lost 0; bases outside the gene matches: 13. Here the CDR3 DNA reads TGTGCCAGCAGTCCTCCCCGGGACAGAGAGAGCTCCTACGAGCAGTACTTC. This gives the protein CASSPPRDRESSYEQYF. Complete variable domain (other parts from reference TRBV28 and TRBJ2-7): DVKVTQSSRYLVKRTGEKVFLECVQDMDHENMFWYRQDPGLGLRLIYFSYDVKMKEKGDIPEGYSVSREKKERFSLILESASTNQTSMYLCASSPPRDRESSYEQYFGPGTRLTVT.

The J gene is TRBJ1-1, the V gene TRBV25-1; D gene uncertain. CDR1 MGHDK and CDR2 SYGVNS come from the germline V gene. The CDR3 consists of 13 residues. The V and J ends lost 8 bases and 5 bases respectively, with 15 bases between them. As DNA, the CDR3 is TGTGCCAGCCCCCCTACGGCCGGGACTGAAGCTTTCTTT. Translation: CASPPTAGTEAFF.

The sample holds one count of this clone. This chain links TRBV6-4 with TRBJ2-2; 8 bases agree with TRBD2. Germline CDR1 and CDR2: MRHNA and SNTAGT. The CDR3 covers 16 residues. V lost 0 bases and J lost 7; bases outside the gene matches: 7. The CDR3 nucleotides are TGTGCCAGCAGTGACTCGACGCTAGCGGGCCTCGGGGAGCTGTTTTTT. Residues: CASSDSTLAGLGELFF.

This chain uses TRBV5-6 with TRBJ1-2, with D possibly TRBD1 on 6 matching bases. The CDR3 has 15 residues. The germline V gene encodes CDR1 SGHDT and CDR2 YYEEEE. Trimming cost V 5 bases and J 4 bases, with 18 bases left between them. The CDR3 protein is CASRLQGPVSYGYTF. Here the CDR3 DNA reads TGTGCCAGCAGACTACAGGGTCCCGTTAGCTATGGCTACACCTTC. Based on the CDR3 plus reference TRBV5-6 and TRBJ1-2, the full variable domain is DAGVTQSPTHLIKTRGQQVTLRCSPKSGHDTVSWYQQALGQGPQFIFQYYEEEERQRGNFPDRFSGHQFPNYSSELNVNALLLGDSALYLCASRLQGPVSYGYTFGSGTRLTVV.

The CDR3 DNA sequence: TGTGCCAGCAGCTTAATGGGACAGACGTACAATGAGCAGTTCTTC. Amino acid sequence: CASSLMGQTYNEQFF. The chain recombines TRBV7-9 with TRBJ2-1, with TRBD1 matching over 7 bases. V dropped 2 bases and J dropped 4; count of bases not matched to a gene: 5. The germline V gene encodes CDR1 SEHNR and CDR2 FQNEAQ (reference sequence). This CDR3 region has 15 residues.

The gene calls are TRBV5-6 and TRBJ2-7, with D possibly matching TRBD1 (6 bases). Germline CDR1 and CDR2: SGHDT and YYEEEE. The V gene lost 4 bases and the J gene lost 2 bases, with 16 bases spanning the gap. This CDR3 is built from 15 residues. The CDR3 DNA is TGTGCCAGCAGCGCCACCGGGACATCCACCTACGAGCAGTACTTC. It yields the protein CASSATGTSTYEQYF.

The V gene is TRBV27, the J gene TRBJ2-4, with D tentatively TRBD2 (6 bases). Germline CDR1 is MNHEY and CDR2 is SMNVEV (reference sequence). Trimming took off 2 bases at V and 0 bases at J, with 14 bases between the two ends. The length of the CDR3 is 17 residues. This chain's CDR3 is CASSLVAEGIAKNIQYF. The CDR3 DNA reads as TGTGCCAGCAGTTTAGTAGCGGAGGGGATAGCCAAAAACATTCAGTACTTC.

The CDR3 DNA is TGTGCCAGCAGCGGGAGGCCCAATGAGCAGTTCTTC. It encodes CASSGRPNEQFF. The rearrangement links TRBV6-4 to TRBJ2-1; 7 nucleotides match TRBD2. This CDR3 has 12 residues. V shed 6 bases, J shed 6 bases, and the junction held 2 bases outside the gene matches. Germline V gene sequence: CDR1 MRHNA, CDR2 SNTAGT.